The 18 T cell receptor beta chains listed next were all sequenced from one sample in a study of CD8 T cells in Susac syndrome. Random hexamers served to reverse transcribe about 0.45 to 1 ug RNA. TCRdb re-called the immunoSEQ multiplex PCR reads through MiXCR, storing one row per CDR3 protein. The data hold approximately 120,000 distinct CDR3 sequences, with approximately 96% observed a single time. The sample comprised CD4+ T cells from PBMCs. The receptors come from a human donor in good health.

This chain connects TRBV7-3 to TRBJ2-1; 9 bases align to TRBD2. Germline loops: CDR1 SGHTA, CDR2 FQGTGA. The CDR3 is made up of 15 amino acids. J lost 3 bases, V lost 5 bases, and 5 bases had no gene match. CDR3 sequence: CASSRLAADYNEQFF. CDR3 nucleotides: TGTGCCAGCAGCCGACTAGCGGCGGACTACAATGAGCAGTTCTTC.

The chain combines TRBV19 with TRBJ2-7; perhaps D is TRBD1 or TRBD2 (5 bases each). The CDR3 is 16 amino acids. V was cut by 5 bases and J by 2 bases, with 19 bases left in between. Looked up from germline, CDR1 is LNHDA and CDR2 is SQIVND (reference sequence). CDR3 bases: TGTGCCAGTAGTGGTTCGCCCGGGGACCTCGCCTACGAGCAGTACTTC. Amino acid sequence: CASSGSPGDLAYEQYF.

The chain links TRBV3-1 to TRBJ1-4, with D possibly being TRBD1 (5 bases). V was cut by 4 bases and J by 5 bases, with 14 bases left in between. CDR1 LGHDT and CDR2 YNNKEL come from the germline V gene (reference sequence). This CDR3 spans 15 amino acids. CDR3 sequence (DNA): TGTGCCAGCAGCCCGCCGGGACGGGAAAATGAAAAACTGTTTTTT. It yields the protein CASSPPGRENEKLFF.

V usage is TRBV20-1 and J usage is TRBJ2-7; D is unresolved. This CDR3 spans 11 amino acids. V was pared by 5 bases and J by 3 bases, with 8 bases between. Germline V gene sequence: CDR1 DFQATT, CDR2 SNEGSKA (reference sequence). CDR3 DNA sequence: TGCAGTGCTGCGACTGACTACGAGCAGTACTTC. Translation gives CSAATDYEQYF.

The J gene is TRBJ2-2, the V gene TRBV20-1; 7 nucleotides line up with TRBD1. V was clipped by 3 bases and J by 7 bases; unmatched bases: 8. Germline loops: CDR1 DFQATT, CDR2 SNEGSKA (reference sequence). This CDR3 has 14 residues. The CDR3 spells CSARAGGNLGELFF. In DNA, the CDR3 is TGCAGTGCTAGGGCAGGGGGAAACCTCGGGGAGCTGTTTTTT.

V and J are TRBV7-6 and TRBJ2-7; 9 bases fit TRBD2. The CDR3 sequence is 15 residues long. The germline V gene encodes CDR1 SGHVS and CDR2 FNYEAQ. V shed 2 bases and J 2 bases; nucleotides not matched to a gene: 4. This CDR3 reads CASSLSLAGPYEQYF. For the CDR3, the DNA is TGTGCCAGCAGCTTAAGCCTAGCGGGGCCCTACGAGCAGTACTTC.

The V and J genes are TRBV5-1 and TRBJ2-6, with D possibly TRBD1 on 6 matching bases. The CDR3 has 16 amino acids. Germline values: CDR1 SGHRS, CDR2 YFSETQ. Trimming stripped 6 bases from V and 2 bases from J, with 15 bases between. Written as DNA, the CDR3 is TGCGCCAGCACCCCAGGAGCAGGGGCTGGGGCCAACGTCCTGACTTTC. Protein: CASTPGAGAGANVLTF.

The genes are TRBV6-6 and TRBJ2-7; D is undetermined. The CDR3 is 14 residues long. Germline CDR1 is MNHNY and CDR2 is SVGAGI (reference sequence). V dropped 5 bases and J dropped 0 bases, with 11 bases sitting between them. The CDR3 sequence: CASSAPVSSYEQYF. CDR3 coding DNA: TGTGCCAGCAGTGCCCCGGTGAGCTCCTACGAGCAGTACTTC.

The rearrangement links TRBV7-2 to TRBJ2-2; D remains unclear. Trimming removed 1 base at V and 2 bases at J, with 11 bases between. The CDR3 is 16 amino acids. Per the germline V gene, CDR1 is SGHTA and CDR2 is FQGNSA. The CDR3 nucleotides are TGTGCCAGCAGCTTAGGGTCGTCAGTCAACACCGGGGAGCTGTTTTTT. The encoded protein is CASSLGSSVNTGELFF.

The CDR3 DNA reads TGTGCCAGCAGTTACTCGAGTGACAGGTACTACGAGCAGTACTTC. It encodes CASSYSSDRYYEQYF. The V gene is TRBV6-5, the J gene TRBJ2-7; perhaps TRBD1 as D (6 bases). Germline lookup yields CDR1 MNHEY and CDR2 SVGAGI. Trimming took off 0 bases at V and 3 bases at J, with 12 bases between the two ends. This CDR3 is built from 15 residues.

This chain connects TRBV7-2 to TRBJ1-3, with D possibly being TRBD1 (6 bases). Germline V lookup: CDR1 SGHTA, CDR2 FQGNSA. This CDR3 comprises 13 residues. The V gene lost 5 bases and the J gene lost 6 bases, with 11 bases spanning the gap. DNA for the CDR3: TGTGCCAGCAGCCAGGGGACGGAAAACACCATATATTTT. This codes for CASSQGTENTIYF.

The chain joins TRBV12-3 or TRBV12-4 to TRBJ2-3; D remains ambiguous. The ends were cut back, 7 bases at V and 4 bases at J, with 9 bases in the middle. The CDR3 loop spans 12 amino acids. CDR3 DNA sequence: TGTGCCAGCACCCGAGGTTCAGATACGCAGTATTTT. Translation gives CASTRGSDTQYF.

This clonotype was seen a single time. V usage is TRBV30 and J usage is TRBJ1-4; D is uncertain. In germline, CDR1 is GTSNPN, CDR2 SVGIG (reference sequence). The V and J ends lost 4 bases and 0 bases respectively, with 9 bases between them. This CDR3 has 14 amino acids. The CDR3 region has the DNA TGTGCCTGGAAATCGCCCGCAACTAATGAAAAACTGTTTTTT. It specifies CAWKSPATNEKLFF.

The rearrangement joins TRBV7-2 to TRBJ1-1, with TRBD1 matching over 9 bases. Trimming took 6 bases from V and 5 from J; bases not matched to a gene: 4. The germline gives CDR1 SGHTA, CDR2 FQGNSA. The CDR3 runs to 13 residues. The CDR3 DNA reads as TGTGCCAGCAGGGTACAGGGGGCGACTGAAGCTTTCTTT. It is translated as CASRVQGATEAFF.

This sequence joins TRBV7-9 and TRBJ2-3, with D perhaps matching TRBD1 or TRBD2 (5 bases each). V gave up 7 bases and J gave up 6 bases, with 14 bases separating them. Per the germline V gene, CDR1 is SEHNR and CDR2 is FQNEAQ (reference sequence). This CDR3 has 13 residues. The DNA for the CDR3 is TGTGCCAGCATTCCCGGGGCTGGGGATACGCAGTATTTT. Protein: CASIPGAGDTQYF.

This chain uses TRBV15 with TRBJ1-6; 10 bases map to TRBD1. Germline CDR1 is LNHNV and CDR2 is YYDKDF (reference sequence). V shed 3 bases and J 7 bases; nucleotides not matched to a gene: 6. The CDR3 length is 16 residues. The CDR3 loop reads CATSSTGTGANSPLHF. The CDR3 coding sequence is TGTGCCACCAGCAGTACCGGGACAGGGGCGAATTCACCCCTCCACTTT.

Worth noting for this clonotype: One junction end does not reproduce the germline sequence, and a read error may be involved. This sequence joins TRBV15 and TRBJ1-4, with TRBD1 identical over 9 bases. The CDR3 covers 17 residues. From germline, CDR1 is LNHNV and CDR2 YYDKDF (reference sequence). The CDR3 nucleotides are TGTGCCACCAGCCGGAAAGGACAGGGGCTCCTTAATGGAAAACTGTTTTTT. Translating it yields CATSRKGQGLLNGKLFF.

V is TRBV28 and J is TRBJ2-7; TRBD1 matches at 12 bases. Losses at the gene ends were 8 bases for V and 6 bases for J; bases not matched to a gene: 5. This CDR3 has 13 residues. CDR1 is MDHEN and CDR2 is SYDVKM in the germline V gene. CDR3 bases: TGTGCCAGCCTGGGACAGGGGGCGGGCGAGCAGTACTTC. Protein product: CASLGQGAGEQYF.